One and the same sample provided the 27 T cell receptor beta chains below, sequenced in a study of cytomegalovirus exposure and HLA in healthy donors. PCR was performed using 60 Vbeta and 13 Jbeta primers. Assay: immunoSEQ multiplex PCR; the TCRdb copy retains only in-frame clones and omits some. The data show 100,000 to 150,000 clones, approximately 80% seen once. Sequenced material: PBMCs. Receptor source: a man aged 30-40 years in good health and CMV-seropositive.

The chain employs TRBV4-1 and TRBJ1-1, with D perhaps TRBD1 (5 bases). CDR3 size: 14 residues. The V and J ends lost 4 bases and 5 bases respectively, with 14 bases between them. Germline V CDR1 and CDR2: MGHRA, YSYEKL. CDR3 sequence reads: CASSPRRGDTEAFF. The CDR3 coding sequence is TGCGCCAGCAGCCCACGGCGGGGGGATACTGAAGCTTTCTTT.

J is TRBJ2-1 and V is TRBV2; 10 bases match TRBD2. The CDR3 loop spans 14 amino acids. CDR1 and CDR2 (germline): SNHLY, FYNNEI. The junction had 8 bases not matched to a gene; V was cut back by 0 bases and J by 15 bases. The CDR3, as DNA: TGTGCCAGCAGTGAAGCCCAGCGGGGGGGCCACCGGTTCTTC. It translates to CASSEAQRGGHRFF.

The rearrangement links TRBV25-1 to TRBJ1-2; tentative D call: TRBD1 (5 bases). V was clipped by 4 bases and J by 2 bases, with 14 bases between them. This CDR3 comprises 15 residues. CDR1 and CDR2 from the germline V gene are MGHDK and SYGVNS. In DNA, the CDR3 is TGTGCCAGCAGTGTTGAAGGGGCAATAAACTATGGCTACACCTTC. Translating it yields CASSVEGAINYGYTF.

This chain joins TRBV5-6 and TRBJ1-2; D is uncertain. Looked up from germline, CDR1 is SGHDT and CDR2 is YYEEEE. The V and J ends lost 2 bases and 0 bases respectively, with 11 bases between them. The CDR3 is 15 residues long. The CDR3 DNA sequence: TGTGCCAGCAGCTTTGGCGGCCTAGCTAACTATGGCTACACCTTC. It specifies CASSFGGLANYGYTF.

The chain joins TRBV11-2 to TRBJ2-2, with D possibly matching TRBD2 (6 bases). V was trimmed by 3 bases and J by 0 bases, leaving 14 bases between them. The germline gives CDR1 SGHAT, CDR2 FQNNGV. The CDR3 has 17 amino acids. CDR3 nucleotide sequence: TGTGCCAGCAGCTTCCTGGGGGGATCTTCGAACACCGGGGAGCTGTTTTTT. Translating it yields CASSFLGGSSNTGELFF.

The V call is TRBV7-9, the J call TRBJ1-2; D is undetermined. This CDR3 is built from 15 residues. V lost 5 bases and J 8 bases, leaving 21 bases between the germline ends. CDR1 and CDR2 from the germline V gene are SEHNR and FQNEAQ (reference sequence). CDR3 DNA: TGTGCCAGCAGCCTACCCAGCCGACACCACGAAGGCTACACCTTC. Amino acid sequence: CASSLPSRHHEGYTF.

The chain links TRBV5-5 to TRBJ2-7, with 8 bases fitting TRBD1. Germline assignment: CDR1 SGHKS and CDR2 YYEKEE (reference sequence). The length of the CDR3 is 14 residues. With V trimmed by 4 bases and J by 2 bases, 5 bases remained unmatched. CDR3 in amino acids: CASSKGQAAYEQYF. CDR3 nucleotides: TGTGCCAGCAGCAAGGGACAGGCAGCCTACGAGCAGTACTTC.

This rearrangement joins TRBV19 to TRBJ2-7, with TRBD1 matching 7 bases. This CDR3 is 16 amino acids long. Trimming at V came to 7 bases and at J to 2 bases, leaving 14 bases not matched to a gene. The germline V gene has CDR1 LNHDA and CDR2 SQIVND (reference sequence). The CDR3 spells CASTIRDRDQPYEQYF. In DNA, the CDR3 is TGTGCCAGTACCATCCGGGACAGAGACCAGCCCTACGAGCAGTACTTC.

The gene calls are TRBV29-1 and TRBJ2-1; 10 nucleotides agree with TRBD1. This CDR3 region has 18 residues. V dropped 4 bases and J dropped 12; count of bases not matched to a gene: 24. Looked up from germline, CDR1 is SQVTM and CDR2 is ANQGSEA. The CDR3 bases are TGCAGCGTTGCCCCCCGACAGGGGGCGCAGGGCGCAAGAAGAGTGCAGTTCTTC. Translated: CSVAPRQGAQGARRVQFF.

V and J are TRBV5-1 and TRBJ2-7; tentatively, D is TRBD2 (5 bases). There are 15 residues in the CDR3. V shed 2 bases and J shed 3 bases, with 15 bases lying between them. Germline V CDR1 and CDR2: SGHRS, YFSETQ. The CDR3 protein is CASSLLTDGVYEQYF. DNA of the CDR3: TGCGCCAGCAGCTTACTCACGGACGGGGTCTACGAGCAGTACTTC. The whole variable domain, filled in from reference TRBV5-1 and TRBJ2-7, reads KAGVTQTPRYLIKTRGQQVTLSCSPISGHRSVSWYQQTPGQGLQFLFEYFSETQRNKGNFPGRFSGRQFSNSRSEMNVSTLELGDSALYLCASSLLTDGVYEQYFGPGTRLTVT.

The V call is TRBV9, the J call TRBJ1-2; 8 nucleotides agree with TRBD1. V dropped 3 bases and J dropped 6; count of bases not matched to a gene: 7. The CDR3 is 14 residues long. Looked up from germline, CDR1 is SGDLS and CDR2 is YYNGEE. The CDR3 is CASSEGQGADGYTF. Here the CDR3 DNA reads TGTGCCAGCAGCGAGGGGCAGGGGGCTGATGGCTACACCTTC.

The chain uses TRBV2 and TRBJ1-6; 9 positions agree with TRBD1. Germline values: CDR1 SNHLY, CDR2 FYNNEI. The CDR3 is 15 residues long. V lost 6 bases to trimming and J lost 8 bases; unmatched junction nucleotides: 8. CDR3 sequence (DNA): TGTGCCAGCAGCGATACAGGGGGCTCTGATTCACCCCTCCACTTT. Translated: CASSDTGGSDSPLHF.

The chain uses TRBV30 and TRBJ1-2, with D possibly matching TRBD1 (6 bases). Germline CDR1 reads GTSNPN; CDR2 reads SVGIG (reference sequence). This CDR3 region has 11 residues. Trimming took off 2 bases at V and 8 bases at J, with 9 bases between the two ends. The CDR3, as DNA: TGTGCCTGGAGTCCAGGGGAGGGCTACACCTTC. Translating gives CAWSPGEGYTF.

The chain links TRBV9 to TRBJ2-3, with a weak D call TRBD2 (5 bases). Per germline, CDR1 SGDLS and CDR2 YYNGEE. This CDR3 spans 13 amino acids. Trimming took off 3 bases at V and 6 bases at J, with 11 bases between the two ends. CDR3 coding DNA: TGTGCCAGCAGCGCCGGAGGAGGCGATACGCAGTATTTT. Amino acid sequence: CASSAGGGDTQYF.

The chain employs TRBV10-2 and TRBJ2-3; 8 nucleotides align to TRBD2. The J segment lost 0 bases and the V segment lost 8 bases, leaving 4 bases of the junction unmatched. Germline V gene sequence: CDR1 WSHSY, CDR2 SAAADI. The CDR3 spans 14 residues. CDR3: CASGKRESTDTQYF. CDR3 sequence (DNA): TGCGCCAGCGGGAAGCGGGAGAGCACAGATACGCAGTATTTT.

The rearrangement links TRBV11-3 to TRBJ2-7; a possible D gene is TRBD1 (5 bases). Germline CDR1 is SGHNT and CDR2 is YENEEA. The CDR3 is 14 residues long. V was clipped by 6 bases and J by 0 bases, with 12 bases between them. The DNA for the CDR3 is TGTGCCAGCAGTTTCGGACACCTCTCCTACGAGCAGTACTTC. Translating it yields CASSFGHLSYEQYF.

The CDR3: CASSLKIRTSGGASNEQFF. The CDR3 region has the DNA TGCGCCAGCAGCTTGAAGATCCGGACTAGCGGGGGGGCTTCAAATGAGCAGTTCTTC. This chain joins TRBV5-1 and TRBJ2-1; 15 bases are shared with TRBD2. The CDR3 is 19 residues long. After removal of 1 base from V and 7 bases from J, the junction contained 12 bases not matched to a gene. From germline, CDR1 is SGHRS and CDR2 YFSETQ. Full variable domain (rest looked up from reference TRBV5-1 and TRBJ2-1): KAGVTQTPRYLIKTRGQQVTLSCSPISGHRSVSWYQQTPGQGLQFLFEYFSETQRNKGNFPGRFSGRQFSNSRSEMNVSTLELGDSALYLCASSLKIRTSGGASNEQFFGPGTRLTVL.

The chain links TRBV7-2 to TRBJ1-1, with D possibly matching TRBD1 (6 bases). CDR1 SGHTA and CDR2 FQGNSA come from the germline V gene. The CDR3 length is 17 residues. Deletions cut 5 bases from V and 10 bases from J, with 29 bases between. The CDR3 sequence is CASSRGGPMTLSDVAFF. The CDR3 DNA reads TGTGCCAGCAGCAGGGGGGGCCCCATGACTCTTTCCGATGTAGCTTTCTTT.

V and J are TRBV9 and TRBJ1-1, with 9 bases that match TRBD1. The CDR3 contains 18 residues. Unmatched junction bases numbered 14, after V lost 0 bases and J lost 5 bases. Germline V gene sequence: CDR1 SGDLS, CDR2 YYNGEE. For the CDR3, the DNA is TGTGCCAGCAGCGTAGAGTTAAGGGGCGGGACAGGGTATACTGAAGCTTTCTTT. Translating it yields CASSVELRGGTGYTEAFF.

This clone came up once. J is TRBJ2-1 and V is TRBV7-3; D unresolved. V shed 5 bases and J shed 2 bases, with 7 bases lying between them. Germline lookup yields CDR1 SGHTA and CDR2 FQGTGA. CDR3 length: 13 amino acids. The CDR3 sequence: CASSLEPYNEQFF. In nucleotides, the CDR3 is TGTGCCAGCAGCCTTGAGCCCTACAATGAGCAGTTCTTC.

The chain is built from TRBV27 and TRBJ1-2; 7 nucleotides agree with TRBD1. With V trimmed by 4 bases and J by 5 bases, 4 bases remained unmatched. Germline CDR1 is MNHEY and CDR2 is SMNVEV (reference sequence). The CDR3 length is 13 residues. This chain's CDR3 is CASSSDRAYGYTF. The CDR3 DNA reads as TGTGCCAGCAGTTCTGACAGGGCATATGGCTACACCTTC.

The chain joins TRBV4-1 to TRBJ1-1; D may be TRBD1 (5 bases). Trimming stripped 0 bases from V and 1 base from J, with 15 bases between. Germline CDR1 reads MGHRA; CDR2 reads YSYEKL. This CDR3 spans 17 amino acids. The CDR3 reads CASSQDPGRSGNTEAFF. For the CDR3, the DNA is TGCGCCAGCAGCCAAGATCCAGGGAGGTCGGGGAACACTGAAGCTTTCTTT.

This clone was recorded once. The chain couples TRBV7-9 to TRBJ2-1; 8 bases match TRBD2. Germline values: CDR1 SEHNR, CDR2 FQNEAQ (reference sequence). The CDR3 loop spans 15 amino acids. Losses at the gene ends were 6 bases for V and 8 bases for J; bases not matched to a gene: 12. CDR3 sequence: CASRLGRGARDEQFF. CDR3 coding DNA: TGTGCCAGCAGGCTGGGGCGGGGGGCCCGGGATGAGCAGTTCTTC.

V usage is TRBV6-5 and J usage is TRBJ1-6; a weak D match, TRBD1 (6 bases). CDR1 is MNHEY and CDR2 is SVGAGI in the germline V gene. This CDR3 is built from 14 residues. Deletions cut 2 bases from V and 14 bases from J, with 16 bases between. CDR3 nucleotides: TGTGCCAGCAGTTACGCCGACCGGAAGGGGGCCCTCCACTTT. Its translation: CASSYADRKGALHF.

The gene calls are TRBV21-1 and TRBJ2-7; TRBD1 was called by the table and not checked on the DNA. TRBV21-1 is labeled a pseudogene. The CDR3 has 14 amino acids. CDR3 in DNA: TGTGCCAGCAGCATGGAGACAGGGGCCCACGAGCAGTACTTC. Encoded protein: CASSMETGAHEQYF.

CDR3 protein: CASSPALVIAGYEQYF. The DNA of the CDR3 is TGTGCCAGCAGCCCCGCTTTGGTGATAGCGGGCTACGAGCAGTACTTC. This rearrangement joins TRBV11-1 to TRBJ2-7; 7 bases map to TRBD2. The CDR3 contains 16 residues. The V and J ends lost 5 bases and 3 bases, in that order; junction bases with no gene match: 13. Germline-derived CDR1 and CDR2 are SGHAT and FQDESV (reference sequence).

The chain couples TRBV6-5 to TRBJ1-1; the D is unclear. The CDR3 is made up of 14 amino acids. Per the germline V gene, CDR1 is MNHEY and CDR2 is SVGAGI. V was pared by 5 bases and J by 6 bases, with 16 bases between. The CDR3 loop reads CASSRPHLGAEAFF. CDR3 in DNA: TGTGCCAGCAGTAGGCCCCATCTCGGAGCTGAAGCTTTCTTT.